The rows below give T cell receptor beta chains drawn from one sample of a study of beta chain features in type 1 diabetes. Some clones are missing from TCRdb's copy, which holds only in-frame ones; the method was immunoSEQ multiplex PCR. The profile shows hundreds of thousands of clones, around an eighth of them singletons. What was sequenced was naive CD4+ T cells from blood. The receptors here all came from a man in his late teens or twenties in good health. CDR3s include the opening cysteine and the closing phenylalanine or tryptophan. Fields, in order: clone size, CDR3 length, D gene, V gene, J gene, CDR3 protein, CDR3 DNA. D genes are given only for firm matches. Size values are once, few and many counts, or a class for expanded clones, and some rows have none.

clone_size: few
cdr3_length: 12
d_call: TRBD2
v_call: TRBV28
j_call: TRBJ2-5
cdr3_aa: CASRAGRGTQYF
cdr3_nt: TGTGCCAGCAGAGCGGGGCGGGGGACCCAGTACTTC

clone_size: NA
cdr3_length: 16
d_call: NA
v_call: TRBV5-5
j_call: TRBJ1-1
cdr3_aa: CASSLDPDTSNTEAFF
cdr3_nt: TGTGCCAGCAGCTTGGATCCCGACACGTCTAACACTGAAGCTTTCTTT

clone_size: NA
cdr3_length: 15
d_call: TRBD1
v_call: TRBV4-3
j_call: TRBJ2-7
cdr3_aa: CASSQESGRGYEQYF
cdr3_nt: TGCGCCAGCAGCCAAGAATCTGGCAGGGGGTACGAGCAGTACTTC

clone_size: few
cdr3_length: 14
d_call: TRBD2
v_call: TRBV9
j_call: TRBJ2-7
cdr3_aa: CASSAIAGAAEQYF
cdr3_nt: TGTGCCAGCAGCGCAATAGCGGGGGCGGCCGAGCAGTACTTC

clone_size: few
cdr3_length: 16
d_call: NA
v_call: TRBV5-1
j_call: TRBJ1-6
cdr3_aa: CASSLERRRYNSPLHF
cdr3_nt: TGCGCCAGCAGCTTGGAGCGGCGGAGATATAATTCACCCCTCCACTTT

clone_size: NA
cdr3_length: 12
d_call: TRBD1
v_call: TRBV6-5
j_call: TRBJ1-2
cdr3_aa: CASSSGQGRYTF
cdr3_nt: TGTGCCAGCAGCTCCGGACAGGGACGCTACACCTTC

clone_size: NA
cdr3_length: 13
d_call: NA
v_call: TRBV29-1
j_call: TRBJ2-2
cdr3_aa: CSVLEGTAGELFF
cdr3_nt: TGCAGCGTTCTGGAGGGTACTGCCGGGGAGCTGTTTTTT

clone_size: NA
cdr3_length: 15
d_call: TRBD2
v_call: TRBV30
j_call: TRBJ2-7
cdr3_aa: CAWSPELATPYEQYF
cdr3_nt: TGTGCCTGGAGTCCGGAACTAGCGACCCCCTACGAGCAGTACTTC

clone_size: few
cdr3_length: 12
d_call: NA
v_call: TRBV18
j_call: TRBJ2-1
cdr3_aa: CASSWSYNEQFF
cdr3_nt: TGTGCCAGCTCATGGAGCTACAATGAGCAGTTCTTC

clone_size: few
cdr3_length: 12
d_call: NA
v_call: TRBV7-9
j_call: TRBJ2-7
cdr3_aa: CASSSGQDEQYF
cdr3_nt: TGTGCCAGCAGCTCCGGACAAGACGAGCAGTACTTC

clone_size: NA
cdr3_length: 14
d_call: TRBD1
v_call: TRBV6-1
j_call: TRBJ2-5
cdr3_aa: CASSPGTGGETQYF
cdr3_nt: TGTGCCAGCAGCCCAGGGACAGGGGGGGAGACCCAGTACTTC

clone_size: few
cdr3_length: 14
d_call: TRBD1
v_call: TRBV7-2
j_call: TRBJ2-1
cdr3_aa: CASSFRQGADEQFF
cdr3_nt: TGTGCCAGCAGCTTTCGACAGGGGGCGGATGAGCAGTTCTTC

clone_size: NA
cdr3_length: 11
d_call: NA
v_call: TRBV19
j_call: TRBJ1-1
cdr3_aa: CASSIYAEAFF
cdr3_nt: TGTGCCAGTAGTATTTATGCTGAAGCTTTCTTT

clone_size: NA
cdr3_length: 14
d_call: TRBD2
v_call: TRBV29-1
j_call: TRBJ2-1
cdr3_aa: CSVGSGRAFNEQFF
cdr3_nt: TGCAGCGTTGGGAGCGGGAGGGCCTTCAATGAGCAGTTCTTC

clone_size: NA
cdr3_length: 15
d_call: TRBD2
v_call: TRBV30
j_call: TRBJ2-1
cdr3_aa: CAWSLAGNSYNEQFF
cdr3_nt: TGTGCCTGGAGTCTAGCGGGCAACTCCTACAATGAGCAGTTCTTC

clone_size: few
cdr3_length: 14
d_call: TRBD2
v_call: TRBV28
j_call: TRBJ2-1
cdr3_aa: CASSPGGLVGEQFF
cdr3_nt: TGTGCCAGCAGTCCGGGGGGACTAGTTGGTGAGCAGTTCTTC

clone_size: few
cdr3_length: 15
d_call: TRBD1
v_call: TRBV7-2
j_call: TRBJ1-6
cdr3_aa: CASSLLGQVDSPLHF
cdr3_nt: TGTGCCAGCAGCTTATTGGGACAGGTTGATTCACCCCTCCACTTT

clone_size: few
cdr3_length: 16
d_call: NA
v_call: TRBV7-3
j_call: TRBJ1-1
cdr3_aa: CASSPRTGTSNTEAFF
cdr3_nt: TGTGCCAGCAGCCCCCGGACCGGGACTTCGAACACTGAAGCTTTCTTT

clone_size: few
cdr3_length: 16
d_call: NA
v_call: TRBV21-1
j_call: TRBJ2-1
cdr3_aa: CASSKEGGRAYNEQFF
cdr3_nt: TGTGCCAGCAGCAAAGAAGGCGGGAGGGCCTACAATGAGCAGTTCTTC

clone_size: few
cdr3_length: 14
d_call: TRBD2
v_call: TRBV7-2
j_call: TRBJ2-1
cdr3_aa: CASRREFEYNEQFF
cdr3_nt: TGTGCCAGCAGGCGGGAGTTCGAGTACAATGAGCAGTTCTTC

clone_size: NA
cdr3_length: 14
d_call: NA
v_call: TRBV7-3
j_call: TRBJ2-3
cdr3_aa: CASSSTTGTDTQYF
cdr3_nt: TGTGCCAGCAGCTCCACCACAGGGACAGATACGCAGTATTTT

clone_size: few
cdr3_length: 15
d_call: TRBD2
v_call: TRBV9
j_call: TRBJ2-5
cdr3_aa: CASSVAPGGKETQYF
cdr3_nt: TGTGCCAGCAGCGTAGCTCCGGGGGGAAAAGAGACCCAGTACTTC

clone_size: NA
cdr3_length: 16
d_call: TRBD1
v_call: TRBV4-2
j_call: TRBJ2-2
cdr3_aa: CASSQRTGPNTGELFF
cdr3_nt: TGTGCCAGCAGCCAAAGGACAGGTCCCAACACCGGGGAGCTGTTTTTT

clone_size: few
cdr3_length: 14
d_call: TRBD1
v_call: TRBV28
j_call: TRBJ1-1
cdr3_aa: CASSMTGGNTEAFF
cdr3_nt: TGTGCCAGCAGTATGACAGGGGGGAACACTGAAGCTTTCTTT

clone_size: NA
cdr3_length: 14
d_call: TRBD1
v_call: TRBV5-1
j_call: TRBJ2-2
cdr3_aa: CASTRDSTTGELFF
cdr3_nt: TGCGCCAGCACCCGGGACAGCACTACCGGGGAGCTGTTTTTT

clone_size: NA
cdr3_length: 14
d_call: NA
v_call: TRBV29-1
j_call: TRBJ1-1
cdr3_aa: CSVERVLVNTEAFF
cdr3_nt: TGCAGCGTTGAACGCGTCCTAGTGAACACTGAAGCTTTCTTT

clone_size: NA
cdr3_length: 12
d_call: NA
v_call: TRBV10-3
j_call: TRBJ1-4
cdr3_aa: CAVGPGFEKLFF
cdr3_nt: TGTGCCGTGGGTCCCGGGTTTGAAAAACTGTTTTTT